This T cell receptor (beta chain) stems from a study of T-cell reconstitution after alpha-beta-depleted transplantation in children. Unique molecular identifiers were incorporated when the TCRbeta library was constructed. TCRdb re-called the PCR reads with MiXCR, one entry per CDR3 protein. The repertoire holds some 280,000 distinct CDR3 sequences, with around 9.6% as singletons. This clonotype was seen at least ten times. V lost 3 bases to trimming and J lost 2 bases, with 10 bases between them. This CDR3 region has 14 residues. The specimen was PBMCs from the stem cell graft donor, collected from the stem cell graft. V is TRBV12-3 or TRBV12-4 and J is TRBJ2-5; possible D gene TRBD2, 6 bases. This clonotype was obtained from a human donor who donated a stem cell graft to a child with SCID. CDR3 sequence reads: CASSFGAGQETQYF. DNA for the CDR3: TGTGCCAGCAGTTTTGGGGCGGGGCAAGAGACCCAGTACTTC.